This T cell receptor (beta chain) was identified in a study of blood T cell repertoires in COVID-19. About the research overall: The analysed material was cDNA or gDNA that came from T cells, B-cell-depleted T cells, or PBMCs.

This clone was counted between two and nine times. Sequencing was performed with immunoSEQ multiplex PCR; in TCRdb, only in-frame clones are kept and a portion is missing. The data contain roughly 4,600 clones, approximately 90% of them singletons. V shed 5 bases, J shed 3 bases, and the junction held 4 bases outside the gene matches. The germline CDR1 and CDR2 sequences are GTSNPN and SVGIG (reference sequence). The CDR3 is made up of 14 amino acids. This TCR was sampled from a woman over 75 with acute or convalescent COVID-19. The genes are TRBV30 and TRBJ2-2; TRBD2 matches 9 bases. Sequenced sample: peripheral blood. The CDR3 nucleotides read TGTGCCTGGGGGCGACTAGCGGACACCGGGGAGCTGTTTTTT. Encoded protein: CAWGRLADTGELFF.